This T cell receptor (beta chain) was sequenced in a study of T-cell reconstitution after alpha-beta-depleted transplantation in children. Findings of the study overall: About two months after transplant, alpha-beta T cells reportedly came from several hundred expanded graft clones. Newly made T cells mostly supplied T-cell counts and diversity one year after transplant. Surviving thymic progenitors and recipient T cells were the source of high TCRbeta diversity at day 60 in some patients.

The TCRbeta library was prepared with unique molecular identifiers. A single record per CDR3 protein comes from TCRdb applying MiXCR to the PCR reads. The sample holds roughly 670,000 distinct CDR3 sequences, around 12% seen once. This clonotype occurred a few times. Its antigen remains unknown. Sequences were derived from PBMCs, sampled before TCRalphabeta/CD19-depleted stem cell transplant. The sequence came from a girl aged 2-10 years with congenital amegakaryocytic thrombocytopenia, due to receive a stem cell transplant.

Here the CDR3 reads CSVGLTGIAKNIQYF. As DNA, the CDR3 is TGCAGCGTTGGTCTAACAGGGATTGCCAAAAACATTCAGTACTTC. The chain carries TRBV29-1 and TRBJ2-4; TRBD1 is a possible D gene (6 bases). This CDR3 spans 15 amino acids. The germline V and J ends were trimmed by 4 bases and 1 base, with 14 bases remaining between them. Germline CDR1 and CDR2: SQVTM and ANQGSEA.